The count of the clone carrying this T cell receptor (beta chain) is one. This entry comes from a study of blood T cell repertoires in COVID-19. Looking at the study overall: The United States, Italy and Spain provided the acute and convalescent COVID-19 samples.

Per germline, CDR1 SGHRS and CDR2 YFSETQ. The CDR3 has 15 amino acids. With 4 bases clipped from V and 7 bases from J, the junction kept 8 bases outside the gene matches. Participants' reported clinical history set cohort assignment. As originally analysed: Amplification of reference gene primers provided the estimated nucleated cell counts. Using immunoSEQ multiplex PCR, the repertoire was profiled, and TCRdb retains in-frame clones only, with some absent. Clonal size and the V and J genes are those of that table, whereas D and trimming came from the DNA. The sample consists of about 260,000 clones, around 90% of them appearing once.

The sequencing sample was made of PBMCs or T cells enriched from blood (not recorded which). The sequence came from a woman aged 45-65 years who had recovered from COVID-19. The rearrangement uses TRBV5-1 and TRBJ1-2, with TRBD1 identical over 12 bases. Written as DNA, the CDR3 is TGCGCCAGCAGCGACCAGGGACAGGGGGCTGGTGGCTACACCTTC. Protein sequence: CASSDQGQGAGGYTF.